The clone carrying this T cell receptor (beta chain) has a single count. As originally analysed: Amplifying reference gene primers gave estimates of nucleated cell counts. Generated by immunoSEQ multiplex PCR, the TCRdb table keeps only in-frame clones and is missing some. The D gene and trimming were derived from the DNA, and the V and J assignments and clone size from that table. Among 70,000 to 90,000 clones listed, less than 90% were seen once. The sample is drawn from a study of blood T cell repertoires in COVID-19. Study-wide background: Sites in the United States, Italy and Spain provided acute and convalescent COVID-19 samples. Sources were T cells, B-cell-depleted T cells, or PBMCs; the material itself was cDNA or gDNA.

CDR1 is SGHRS, CDR2 YFSETQ, per germline. Trimming removed 0 bases from V and 2 bases from J; junction bases left unmatched: 4. The CDR3 is 15 amino acids. J is TRBJ1-2 and V is TRBV5-1, with TRBD1 identical over 7 bases. Sequenced sample: peripheral blood. The clonotype comes from an elderly woman with acute or convalescent COVID-19. The CDR3 DNA is TGCGCCAGCAGCTTGGTGGGACAGACAAACTATGGCTACACCTTC. Its translation: CASSLVGQTNYGYTF.